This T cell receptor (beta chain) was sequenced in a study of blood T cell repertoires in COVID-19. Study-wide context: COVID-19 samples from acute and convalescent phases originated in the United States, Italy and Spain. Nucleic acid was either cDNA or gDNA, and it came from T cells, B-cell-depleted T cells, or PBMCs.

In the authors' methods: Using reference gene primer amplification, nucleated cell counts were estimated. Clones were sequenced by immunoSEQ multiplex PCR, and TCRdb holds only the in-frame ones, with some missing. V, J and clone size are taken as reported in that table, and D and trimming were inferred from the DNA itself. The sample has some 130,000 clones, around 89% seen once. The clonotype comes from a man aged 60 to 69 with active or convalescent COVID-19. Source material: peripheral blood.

The CDR3 spells CASSLGRDYGNTIYF. CDR3 bases: TGTGCCAGCAGCTTGGGCCGGGACTATGGAAACACCATATATTTT. The chain has TRBV5-4 and TRBJ1-3; D is perhaps TRBD1 (5 bases). From germline, CDR1 is SGHNT and CDR2 YYREEE (reference sequence). This CDR3 region has 15 residues. V lost 0 bases to trimming and J lost 3 bases, with 10 bases between them.